Listed here are 14 T cell receptor beta chains from one sample, sequenced in a study of cytomegalovirus exposure and HLA in healthy donors (dated by TCRdb to 2017 to 2019). Library preparation employed the immunoSEQ multiplex PCR assay. A mixture of 60 forward primers for TCR Vbeta segments and 13 reverse primers for TCR Jbeta segments was used in the multiplex PCR. TCRdb stores this immuneACCESS table with in-frame sequences only. Part of the clones is absent; in the studies checked, under half of the shortfall reflects unresolved V genes, and no reason is known for the rest. For this sample there are some 180,000 clones; around 77% appear just once. Roughly 3% of the sample is in the top ten clones. The sample was PBMCs. The receptor source for this set is a woman aged 25 to 39 in good health and CMV-seronegative.

The chain has TRBV28 and TRBJ2-3; D unclear. V was clipped by 7 bases and J by 2 bases, with 4 bases between them. Looked up from germline, CDR1 is MDHEN and CDR2 is SYDVKM. This CDR3 spans 11 amino acids. DNA of the CDR3: TGTGCCAGCACCTACACAGATACGCAGTATTTT. As protein: CASTYTDTQYF.

The chain recombines TRBV2 with TRBJ2-7; no reliable D call. The V gene's germline CDR1 is SNHLY and CDR2 FYNNEI. Trimming took off 6 bases at V and 0 bases at J, with 9 bases between the two ends. The length of the CDR3 is 13 residues. This CDR3 reads CASRAALSYEQYF. CDR3 bases: TGTGCCAGCAGGGCTGCCCTCTCCTACGAGCAGTACTTC.

The chain employs TRBV19 and TRBJ1-1; the match to TRBD1 covers 8 bases. The trim removed 4 bases at V and 4 bases at J, leaving 11 bases unmatched. Germline loops: CDR1 LNHDA, CDR2 SQIVND (reference sequence). The CDR3 has 16 residues. The CDR3 spells CASSTPRSDRGTEAFF. DNA of the CDR3: TGTGCCAGTAGTACCCCTCGGAGTGACAGGGGCACTGAAGCTTTCTTT. Supplemented by reference TRBV19 and TRBJ1-1, the full variable domain reads DGGITQSPKYLFRKEGQNVTLSCEQNLNHDAMYWYRQDPGQGLRLIYYSQIVNDFQKGDIAEGYSVSREKKESFPLTVTSAQKNPTAFYLCASSTPRSDRGTEAFFGQGTRLTVV.

Details on this clone: This CDR3 is also generated by other DNA sequences in the sample. This sequence joins TRBV25-1 and TRBJ2-7; D perhaps matches TRBD2 (6 bases). This CDR3 spans 14 amino acids. Trimming pared 4 bases from V and 0 bases from J, leaving 10 bases between. Germline V gene sequence: CDR1 MGHDK, CDR2 SYGVNS. The CDR3 loop is CASSGGTYSYEQYF. The DNA for the CDR3 is TGTGCCAGCAGTGGCGGGACGTACTCCTACGAGCAGTACTTC.

The rearrangement links TRBV19 to TRBJ2-1; TRBD1 matches at 7 bases. V was pared by 5 bases and J by 7 bases, with 2 bases of the junction left unmatched. Germline V gives CDR1 LNHDA, CDR2 SQIVND (reference sequence). CDR3 length: 12 residues. For the CDR3, the DNA is TGTGCCAGTAGTGTCAGGGGGAATGAGCAGTTCTTC. Its protein is CASSVRGNEQFF. The full variable domain, with the rest looked up from reference TRBV19 and TRBJ2-1, is DGGITQSPKYLFRKEGQNVTLSCEQNLNHDAMYWYRQDPGQGLRLIYYSQIVNDFQKGDIAEGYSVSREKKESFPLTVTSAQKNPTAFYLCASSVRGNEQFFGPGTRLTVL.

V is TRBV7-2 and J is TRBJ1-2; D possibly corresponds to TRBD1 (5 bases). With 5 bases removed from V and 2 bases from J, the gap between germline ends came to 15 bases. The CDR3 consists of 15 residues. CDR1 SGHTA and CDR2 FQGNSA come from the germline V gene. CDR3 region: CASSRGLDTNYGYTF. The CDR3, as DNA: TGTGCCAGCAGCCGAGGCCTGGACACAAACTATGGCTACACCTTC.

The chain employs TRBV5-1 and TRBJ1-1, with TRBD1 matching 7 bases. The CDR3 has 14 residues. The V and J ends lost 4 bases and 0 bases, in that order; junction bases with no gene match: 3. The germline CDR1 and CDR2 sequences are SGHRS and YFSETQ. CDR3 DNA: TGCGCCAGCAGCGTGACAGGGATGAACACTGAAGCTTTCTTT. It is translated as CASSVTGMNTEAFF.

This clone was recorded once. This chain uses TRBV5-1 with TRBJ1-1; 12 bases agree with TRBD1. This CDR3 is built from 13 residues. CDR1 is SGHRS and CDR2 is YFSETQ in the germline V gene. Trimming cost V 5 bases and J 10 bases; bases outside gene matches: 6. CDR3 bases: TGCGCCAGCAGGGGACAGGGGGCTCCTACAGCTTTCTTT. It encodes CASRGQGAPTAFF.

This chain connects TRBV9 to TRBJ2-2, with 14 positions matching TRBD2. With 9 bases clipped from V and 0 bases from J, the junction kept 4 bases outside the gene matches. Germline CDR1 SGDLS, CDR2 YYNGEE. The CDR3 runs 16 residues. As DNA, the CDR3 is TGTGCCACAGGGGGACTAGCGGGAGCGAACACCGGGGAGCTGTTTTTT. This codes for CATGGLAGANTGELFF.

The chain recombines TRBV15 with TRBJ1-2, with 8 bases aligning to TRBD1. Looked up from germline, CDR1 is LNHNV and CDR2 is YYDKDF (reference sequence). This CDR3 contains 14 residues. Trimming removed 0 bases from V and 5 bases from J; junction bases left unmatched: 2. The CDR3 DNA reads as TGTGCCACCAGCAGAGAACAGGGGGATTATGGCTACACCTTC. Translation: CATSREQGDYGYTF.

This clone was recorded only once. The chain uses TRBV5-4 and TRBJ1-2, with D unclear. Germline loops: CDR1 SGHNT, CDR2 YYREEE (reference sequence). V lost 0 bases and J 2 bases, leaving 11 bases between the germline ends. There are 15 residues in the CDR3. CDR3 loop: CASSLEGLRNYGYTF. As DNA, the CDR3 is TGTGCCAGCAGCTTGGAAGGACTCCGCAACTATGGCTACACCTTC.

This chain connects TRBV4-1 to TRBJ2-7, with TRBD1 as a possible D gene (5 bases). This CDR3 spans 14 amino acids. Germline V gene sequence: CDR1 MGHRA, CDR2 YSYEKL. V was shortened by 2 bases and J by 1 base, with 9 bases between the two germline ends. The CDR3 DNA follows: TGCGCCAGCAGCCAAATCGGACAATCCTACGAGCAGTACTTC. It translates to CASSQIGQSYEQYF.

This clone was detected only a few times. The V gene is TRBV29-1, the J gene TRBJ1-1, with 9 bases aligning to TRBD1. The trim removed 7 bases at V and 1 base at J, leaving 4 bases unmatched. Looked up from germline, CDR1 is SQVTM and CDR2 is ANQGSEA. The CDR3 spans 13 residues. CDR3 sequence: CSAYRGPNTEAFF. In DNA, the CDR3 is TGCAGCGCCTACAGGGGGCCGAACACTGAAGCTTTCTTT.

In this sample, this clone turned up once. One end of the junction varies from germline; a read error may be responsible. The chain joins TRBV19 to TRBJ1-2; a weak D match, TRBD1 (5 bases). The CDR3 runs to 11 residues. The V gene's germline CDR1 is LNHDA and CDR2 SQIVND (reference sequence). The CDR3: CASGQGDGYPF. The CDR3 nucleotides read TGTGCCAGTGGGCAGGGTGACGGCTACCCCTTC.